Listed here are 20 T cell receptor beta chains from one sample, sequenced in a study of shared clonotypes between healthy human individuals. Profiled with immunoSEQ multiplex PCR; TCRdb holds only in-frame clones, not every one. The sample lists 1.4 million to 1.5 million clones, around 97% seen once, with roughly 1.2% in the top ten. Input material: naive CD4+ T cells sorted from blood. Subset noted: CD45RA+ positively selected. The receptor set was obtained from a man aged 30 to 39 in good health.

The chain employs TRBV19 and TRBJ2-7; TRBD1 might be the D (5 bases). CDR1 and CDR2 from the germline V gene are LNHDA and SQIVND (reference sequence). Trimming removed 5 bases from V and 5 bases from J, with 13 bases in between. The CDR3 covers 13 residues. The CDR3 region is CASSSGNWDEQYF. The CDR3, as DNA: TGTGCCAGTAGTTCAGGGAATTGGGACGAGCAGTACTTC.

This rearrangement joins TRBV6-1 to TRBJ1-3, with D uncertain. Germline V gene data show CDR1 as MNHNS and CDR2 as SASEGT. The CDR3 is 16 amino acids. Trimming removed 2 bases from V and 5 bases from J, with 16 bases in between. CDR3 nucleotide sequence: TGTGCCAGCAGTGAAATTCCCGCGGGAGGGAGAAACACCATATATTTT. This gives the protein CASSEIPAGGRNTIYF.

The CDR3 sequence is CASSLVPGTGYNEQFF. The CDR3 DNA follows: TGCGCCAGCAGCTTGGTTCCAGGGACGGGATACAATGAGCAGTTCTTC. The V call is TRBV5-1, the J call TRBJ2-1; TRBD1 or TRBD2 may be the D gene (5 bases each). Trimming pared 0 bases from V and 4 bases from J, leaving 14 bases between. There are 16 residues in the CDR3. Germline V gene sequence: CDR1 SGHRS, CDR2 YFSETQ.

The chain is built from TRBV7-6 and TRBJ2-7; TRBD2 agrees at 7 bases. Germline V CDR1 and CDR2: SGHVS, FNYEAQ. The CDR3 totals 16 residues. V lost 1 base, J lost 5 bases, and 11 bases stayed unmatched. The CDR3 protein is CASSLGVSGLLHEQYF. The CDR3 region has the DNA TGTGCCAGCAGCTTAGGTGTTTCGGGACTACTCCACGAGCAGTACTTC.

The CDR3 spells CASRRLVTSTDTQYF. The CDR3 coding sequence is TGTGCCAGCAGGAGACTAGTTACTAGCACAGATACGCAGTATTTT. The rearrangement uses TRBV6-1 and TRBJ2-3, with D perhaps matching TRBD2 (6 bases). Trimming shortened V by 6 bases and J by 0 bases, and 13 bases separated the two germline ends. The CDR3 is 15 amino acids. Germline V gene lookup returns CDR1 MNHNS and CDR2 SASEGT.

This clone was counted a single time. The chain employs TRBV7-2 and TRBJ2-7; 8 nucleotides match TRBD1. This CDR3 has 15 amino acids. Germline V gene lookup returns CDR1 SGHTA and CDR2 FQGNSA. J gave up 0 bases and V 4 bases, and 5 bases lay outside the gene matches. In DNA form, the CDR3 reads TGTGCCAGCAGCTGGGGACAGGTACCCTCCTACGAGCAGTACTTC. Its protein is CASSWGQVPSYEQYF.

The chain links TRBV21-1 to TRBJ2-7; TRBD1, as called in the table, went unchecked against the DNA. TRBV21-1 is given as a pseudogene. CDR3 size: 15 residues. The CDR3 region is CASSKGGAGQDEQYF. The CDR3 DNA follows: TGTGCCAGCAGCAAAGGTGGGGCGGGACAGGACGAGCAGTACTTC.

This clone showed up just once. V is TRBV7-8 and J is TRBJ2-1, with 9 bases that match TRBD2. Trimming removed 4 bases from V and 8 bases from J; junction bases left unmatched: 3. The CDR3 length is 13 residues. Germline CDR1 SGHVS, CDR2 FQNEAQ. The CDR3, as DNA: TGTGCCAGCAGCTCGGGACTAGCCTATGAGCAGTTCTTC. Its translation: CASSSGLAYEQFF.

The CDR3 spells CSVGLAGYNEQFF. CDR3 coding DNA: TGCAGCGTTGGACTAGCGGGATACAATGAGCAGTTCTTC. This chain links TRBV29-1 with TRBJ2-1; 11 bases map to TRBD2. This CDR3 contains 13 residues. Germline V gene sequence: CDR1 SQVTM, CDR2 ANQGSEA. J lost 4 bases, V lost 4 bases, and 0 bases had no gene match.

The chain uses TRBV9 and TRBJ2-3, with D maybe TRBD2 (6 bases). Trimming removed 2 bases from V and 3 bases from J, with 10 bases in between. This CDR3 has 14 residues. The V gene's germline CDR1 is SGDLS and CDR2 YYNGEE. The CDR3: CASSVGRETDTQYF. Here the CDR3 DNA reads TGTGCCAGCAGCGTCGGGCGGGAAACAGATACGCAGTATTTT.

This sequence joins TRBV19 and TRBJ2-1; 9 nucleotides align to TRBD1. V shed 1 base and J 6 bases; nucleotides not matched to a gene: 7. Germline V gene lookup returns CDR1 LNHDA and CDR2 SQIVND (reference sequence). This CDR3 spans 16 amino acids. CDR3 in DNA: TGTGCCAGTAGTATAGTATGGGGACAGGGTCCCAATGAGCAGTTCTTC. Its translation is CASSIVWGQGPNEQFF.

V is TRBV5-6 and J is TRBJ2-7; D may correspond to TRBD1 or TRBD2 (5 bases each). This CDR3 is 12 amino acids long. V gave up 4 bases and J gave up 2 bases, with 7 bases separating them. CDR1 and CDR2 (germline): SGHDT, YYEEEE. The CDR3 spells CASSMGPYEQYF. CDR3 DNA: TGTGCCAGCAGCATGGGACCCTACGAGCAGTACTTC.

The chain links TRBV11-3 to TRBJ2-5; D unclear. CDR1 is SGHNT, CDR2 YENEEA, per germline. The CDR3 loop spans 14 amino acids. V was cut by 1 base and J by 0 bases, with 6 bases left in between. The CDR3 nucleotides are TGTGCCAGCAGCTTAGCCAGAGACCAAGAGACCCAGTACTTC. Translation: CASSLARDQETQYF.

The genes are TRBV15 and TRBJ2-7, with 9 bases matching TRBD2. V was clipped by 1 base and J by 2 bases; unmatched bases: 9. The CDR3 consists of 17 residues. CDR1 LNHNV and CDR2 YYDKDF come from the germline V gene (reference sequence). DNA of the CDR3: TGTGCCACCAGCAGAGGATCCCCGACTAGCGGTACCTACGAGCAGTACTTC. Translation gives CATSRGSPTSGTYEQYF.

V usage is TRBV29-1 and J usage is TRBJ2-7; 15 bases align to TRBD2. This CDR3 spans 12 amino acids. CDR1 and CDR2 from the germline V gene are SQVTM and ANQGSEA. V gave up 6 bases and J gave up 12 bases; unmatched junction bases: 6. The CDR3 here is CSVRTSGRARYF. In DNA, the CDR3 is TGCAGCGTAAGGACTAGCGGGAGGGCGAGGTACTTC.

This chain joins TRBV19 and TRBJ2-7; D might be TRBD2 (6 bases). The ends were cut back, 8 bases at V and 0 bases at J, with 14 bases in the middle. The CDR3 has 14 amino acids. Germline CDR1 LNHDA, CDR2 SQIVND (reference sequence). The CDR3 bases are TGTGCCAGTGGCGGGACTGCGAGCTCCTACGAGCAGTACTTC. Protein: CASGGTASSYEQYF. Full variable domain (outside the CDR3, taken from reference TRBV19 and TRBJ2-7): DGGITQSPKYLFRKEGQNVTLSCEQNLNHDAMYWYRQDPGQGLRLIYYSQIVNDFQKGDIAEGYSVSREKKESFPLTVTSAQKNPTAFYLCASGGTASSYEQYFGPGTRLTVT.

This chain connects TRBV2 to TRBJ2-5, with 10 bases aligning to TRBD1. Germline V gives CDR1 SNHLY, CDR2 FYNNEI. The CDR3 has 20 amino acids. V was pared by 6 bases and J by 0 bases, with 19 bases of the junction left unmatched. The CDR3 protein is CASSTPGRRQGAVNQETQYF. For the CDR3, the DNA is TGTGCCAGCAGCACCCCCGGTAGGAGACAGGGGGCAGTAAACCAAGAGACCCAGTACTTC.

The rearrangement links TRBV5-6 to TRBJ2-7; weak D call: TRBD2 (6 bases). Germline V gene data show CDR1 as SGHDT and CDR2 as YYEEEE. Trimming cost V 2 bases and J 0 bases, with 12 bases left between them. This CDR3 has 15 residues. The DNA for the CDR3 is TGTGCCAGCAGCTTACGAGTGGGACTCTCCTACGAGCAGTACTTC. Its protein is CASSLRVGLSYEQYF.

The gene calls are TRBV6-5 and TRBJ2-6; D gene uncertain. V lost 2 bases, J lost 0 bases, and 5 bases lay in between. Germline CDR1 reads MNHEY; CDR2 reads SVGAGI. The CDR3 has 15 residues. For the CDR3, the DNA is TGTGCCAGCAGTTACAGCAACTCTGGGGCCAACGTCCTGACTTTC. Translation gives CASSYSNSGANVLTF.

The rearrangement uses TRBV7-2 and TRBJ2-5, with 8 bases identical to TRBD1. This CDR3 region has 17 residues. Looked up from germline, CDR1 is SGHTA and CDR2 is FQGNSA. V shed 2 bases and J 4 bases; nucleotides not matched to a gene: 12. The CDR3 here is CASSLRGRRGLGETQYF. In DNA, the CDR3 is TGTGCCAGCAGCTTAAGGGGGCGCAGGGGGCTTGGAGAGACCCAGTACTTC.